Below, one T cell receptor (beta chain) is given with its context. There are 15 residues in the CDR3. Germline V gene lookup returns CDR1 LNHDA and CDR2 SQIVND (reference sequence). V was pared by 5 bases and J by 7 bases, with 11 bases of the junction left unmatched. The entry originates in a study of a mutant IDH1 vaccine in newly diagnosed glioma. The table came from immunoSEQ multiplex PCR; TCRdb's copy has only in-frame clones and leaves some out. Here the sample spans about 38,000 clones, about 73% being singletons. The time point here: baseline, week 1 (first vaccination visit). Sample treatment: pre-vaccination baseline after standard-of-care therapy.

The receptor was isolated from a man between 35 and 55 years old with glioma. Some clones in this sample may be carry-over from other donors' samples. Sequenced material: PBMCs, taken from a glioma patient treated with radiotherapy, temozolomide or both. J is TRBJ1-2 and V is TRBV19; the match to TRBD1 covers 9 bases. CDR3 region: CASSAQGTGLGGYTF. The CDR3 DNA reads as TGTGCCAGTAGTGCGCAAGGGACAGGGCTGGGTGGCTACACCTTC. The full variable domain, with the rest looked up from reference TRBV19 and TRBJ1-2, is DGGITQSPKYLFRKEGQNVTLSCEQNLNHDAMYWYRQDPGQGLRLIYYSQIVNDFQKGDIAEGYSVSREKKESFPLTVTSAQKNPTAFYLCASSAQGTGLGGYTFGSGTRLTVV.